A single sample gave rise to the 27 T cell receptor beta chains below, sequenced in a study of blood T cell repertoires in COVID-19. Profiling relied on immunoSEQ multiplex PCR, and the TCRdb table lists in-frame clones only, not all of them. The sample contains under 3,500 clones, roughly 93% of which appear only once. The sample was peripheral blood. These receptor sequences come from a human donor in a cohort sampled during active COVID-19.

The chain is built from TRBV5-4 and TRBJ1-6; 7 bases line up with TRBD1. CDR1 is SGHNT and CDR2 is YYREEE in the germline V gene (reference sequence). The V segment lost 4 bases and the J segment 10 bases; nucleotides outside the gene matches: 14. The CDR3 is made up of 16 amino acids. CDR3: CASSMDRKVATSPLHF. CDR3 nucleotide sequence: TGTGCCAGCAGCATGGACAGGAAGGTGGCCACATCACCCCTCCACTTT.

This chain joins TRBV7-2 and TRBJ2-5; a possible D gene is TRBD2 (5 bases). The V end lost 1 base, the J end lost 5 bases, and 14 bases lay between the germline ends. Germline CDR1 is SGHTA and CDR2 is FQGNSA. There are 15 residues in the CDR3. The CDR3 nucleotides read TGTGCCAGCAGCTTAGTGCTAAGCCGAGGGGAGACCCAGTACTTC. It encodes CASSLVLSRGETQYF.

The J gene is TRBJ2-5, the V gene TRBV7-2, with TRBD2 identical over 11 bases. V trimming: 6 bases; J trimming: 2 bases; junction bases outside the gene matches: 11. From germline, CDR1 is SGHTA and CDR2 FQGNSA. The CDR3 is made up of 17 amino acids. DNA of the CDR3: TGTGCCAGCAGTTCCTTGCTAGCGGGGGGCCCGCAAGAGACCCAGTACTTC. Translated, it gives CASSSLLAGGPQETQYF.

CDR3 in amino acids: CASNTGSGEKLFF. The CDR3, as DNA: TGCGCCAGCAATACAGGGTCGGGTGAAAAACTGTTTTTT. The V call is TRBV5-1, the J call TRBJ1-4, with a weak D call TRBD1 (6 bases). Trimming stripped 6 bases from V and 7 bases from J, with 13 bases between. CDR1 is SGHRS, CDR2 YFSETQ, per germline. The CDR3 is made up of 13 amino acids.

The rearrangement links TRBV10-3 to TRBJ1-6; 7 nucleotides agree with TRBD1. V lost 4 bases to trimming and J lost 10 bases; unmatched junction nucleotides: 1. The CDR3 is 12 residues long. Germline assignment: CDR1 ENHRY and CDR2 SYGVKD. CDR3 DNA: TGTGCCATCAGTGCGACAGGGTCACCCCTCCACTTT. Protein: CAISATGSPLHF.

This rearrangement joins TRBV5-8 to TRBJ1-6, with TRBD1 identical over 9 bases. In germline, CDR1 is SGHTS, CDR2 YDEGEE. With V trimmed by 5 bases and J by 3 bases, 18 bases remained unmatched. The CDR3 has 20 amino acids. This CDR3 is CASSKLTGTGSSFYNSPLHF. The CDR3 region has the DNA TGTGCCAGCAGTAAATTAACCGGGACAGGGTCCTCTTTCTATAATTCACCCCTCCACTTT.

The gene calls are TRBV10-1 and TRBJ2-4, with D possibly being TRBD1 (6 bases). Germline V CDR1 and CDR2: WNHNN, SYGVQD (reference sequence). The CDR3 extends over 14 amino acids. Trimming removed 4 bases from V and 0 bases from J, with 7 bases in between. CDR3 amino acids: CASSAQGAKNIQYF. DNA of the CDR3: TGCGCCAGCAGTGCACAGGGAGCCAAAAACATTCAGTACTTC.

Only one count was recorded for this clone. This chain uses TRBV3-1 (or the pseudogene TRBV3-2) with TRBJ1-2, with 8 positions matching TRBD1. The CDR3 length is 16 residues. Germline lookup yields CDR1 LGHDT and CDR2 YNNKEL (reference sequence). V dropped 3 bases and J dropped 2; count of bases not matched to a gene: 8. CDR3 sequence: CASSQEGQGGNYGYTF. The CDR3 DNA sequence: TGTGCCAGCAGCCAGGAAGGACAGGGAGGAAACTATGGCTACACCTTC.

DNA of the CDR3: TGTGCCAGCAGCTTAGTTGGAGGGGGAAACACCATATATTTT. Amino acid sequence: CASSLVGGGNTIYF. J is TRBJ1-3 and V is TRBV11-2; D gene uncertain. V lost 1 base and J 4 bases, leaving 8 bases between the germline ends. CDR3 length: 14 residues. Looked up from germline, CDR1 is SGHAT and CDR2 is FQNNGV. The variable domain in full, completed from reference TRBV11-2 and TRBJ1-3, reads EAGVAQSPRYKIIEKRQSVAFWCNPISGHATLYWYQQILGQGPKLLIQFQNNGVVDDSQLPKDRFSAERLKGVDSTLKIQPAKLEDSAVYLCASSLVGGGNTIYFGEGSWLTVV.

The chain is built from TRBV15 and TRBJ2-1; 12 nucleotides agree with TRBD2. This CDR3 is 15 amino acids long. J was trimmed by 7 bases and V by 3 bases; bases with no gene match: 4. Germline CDR1 LNHNV, CDR2 YYDKDF (reference sequence). CDR3 in DNA: TGTGCCACCAGCAGCACTAGCGGGAGGAAAAATGAGCAGTTCTTC. Its translation is CATSSTSGRKNEQFF.

The J gene is TRBJ1-2, the V gene TRBV5-1; D uncertain. CDR1 is SGHRS and CDR2 is YFSETQ in the germline V gene. Trimming took 0 bases from V and 1 from J, leaving 10 bases between them. CDR3 length: 15 amino acids. The CDR3 sequence: CASSLGSVYNYGYTF. CDR3 DNA sequence: TGCGCCAGCAGCTTGGGATCAGTATATAACTATGGCTACACCTTC. Supplemented by reference TRBV5-1 and TRBJ1-2, the full variable domain reads KAGVTQTPRYLIKTRGQQVTLSCSPISGHRSVSWYQQTPGQGLQFLFEYFSETQRNKGNFPGRFSGRQFSNSRSEMNVSTLELGDSALYLCASSLGSVYNYGYTFGSGTRLTVV.

CDR3 loop: CAPKGRVNTEAFF. The CDR3 DNA reads as TGTGCCCCCAAGGGCAGGGTGAACACTGAAGCTTTCTTT. The chain joins TRBV21-1 to TRBJ1-1; TRBD1, the table's D call, was not compared with the DNA. TRBV21-1 is termed a pseudogene. The CDR3 extends over 13 amino acids.

This rearrangement joins TRBV27 to TRBJ2-7, with TRBD2 matching 11 bases. This CDR3 comprises 14 residues. CDR1 is MNHEY, CDR2 SMNVEV, per germline (reference sequence). Trimming cost V 4 bases and J 6 bases; bases outside gene matches: 5. The CDR3 sequence: CASSSLAGVAEQYF. The CDR3 DNA is TGTGCCAGCAGTTCACTAGCGGGGGTAGCCGAGCAGTACTTC.

V usage is TRBV2 and J usage is TRBJ2-2; 10 nucleotides agree with TRBD2. CDR1 is SNHLY and CDR2 is FYNNEI in the germline V gene. The CDR3 is 15 amino acids. J was trimmed by 5 bases and V by 6 bases; bases with no gene match: 6. This chain's CDR3 is CASRESGRGTGELFF. CDR3 bases: TGTGCCAGCAGGGAAAGCGGGAGGGGGACCGGGGAGCTGTTTTTT.

The chain joins TRBV11-3 to TRBJ2-7, with 9 bases matching TRBD1. Losses at the gene ends were 5 bases for V and 5 bases for J; bases not matched to a gene: 10. CDR3 length: 15 amino acids. CDR1 is SGHNT and CDR2 is YENEEA in the germline V gene. CDR3 sequence: CASSRSGTGSDEQYF. The CDR3, as DNA: TGTGCCAGCAGCAGGTCCGGGACAGGGTCTGACGAGCAGTACTTC.

This chain uses TRBV6-2 or TRBV6-3 with TRBJ2-1; tentative D call: TRBD2 (6 bases). The CDR3 covers 15 residues. The germline V gene has CDR1 MNHEY and CDR2 SVGEGT. V shed 2 bases and J shed 3 bases, with 11 bases lying between them. CDR3 bases: TGTGCCAGCAGTTACGATGGTAGCGGCTACAATGAGCAGTTCTTC. It specifies CASSYDGSGYNEQFF.

The gene calls are TRBV6-5 and TRBJ1-2, with a possible D match to TRBD1 (6 bases). Trimming removed 0 bases from V and 4 bases from J, with 12 bases in between. The CDR3 totals 15 residues. The germline V gene has CDR1 MNHEY and CDR2 SVGAGI. The CDR3 sequence is CASSYSRQGSYGYTF. In DNA form, the CDR3 reads TGTGCCAGCAGTTACTCTCGCCAGGGGTCCTATGGCTACACCTTC.

This chain links TRBV28 with TRBJ2-3, with D uncertain. Between the trimmed V and J ends, which lost 6 bases and 2 bases, there was a span of 9 bases. This CDR3 has 13 residues. Germline-derived CDR1 and CDR2 are MDHEN and SYDVKM. The CDR3 spells CASSPTSTDTQYF. The CDR3, as DNA: TGTGCCAGCAGCCCAACATCCACAGATACGCAGTATTTT.

CDR3 nucleotide sequence: TGTGCCAGCAGCGACAGTGGATCTGGGGCCAACGTCCTGACTTTC. It specifies CASSDSGSGANVLTF. The chain uses TRBV7-6 and TRBJ2-6; perhaps TRBD1 as D (5 bases). Trimming took off 5 bases at V and 1 base at J, with 9 bases between the two ends. This CDR3 comprises 15 residues. The germline CDR1 and CDR2 sequences are SGHVS and FNYEAQ.

The gene calls are TRBV27 and TRBJ1-1; TRBD1 matches at 10 bases. Germline CDR1 is MNHEY and CDR2 is SMNVEV (reference sequence). Trimming removed 3 bases from V and 4 bases from J; junction bases left unmatched: 5. This CDR3 spans 15 amino acids. CDR3 sequence: CASSLTGTGVTEAFF. CDR3 nucleotide sequence: TGTGCCAGCAGTTTGACCGGGACAGGGGTCACTGAAGCTTTCTTT.

The chain carries TRBV13 and TRBJ1-1; D gene uncertain. There are 16 residues in the CDR3. CDR1 is PRHDT and CDR2 is FYEKMQ in the germline V gene (reference sequence). The ends were cut back, 0 bases at V and 0 bases at J, with 11 bases in the middle. The CDR3 nucleotides are TGTGCCAGCAGCTTAGGCATTGGGCAGCTGAACACTGAAGCTTTCTTT. This translates into CASSLGIGQLNTEAFF. Together with reference TRBV13 and TRBJ1-1, the CDR3 gives the full variable domain: AAGVIQSPRHLIKEKRETATLKCYPIPRHDTVYWYQQGPGQDPQFLISFYEKMQSDKGSIPDRFSAQQFSDYHSELNMSSLELGDSALYFCASSLGIGQLNTEAFFGQGTRLTVV.

The chain recombines TRBV7-9 with TRBJ2-2, with 7 bases aligning to TRBD1. Germline V CDR1 and CDR2: SEHNR, FQNEAQ (reference sequence). Trimming took 3 bases from V and 7 from J; bases not matched to a gene: 5. The length of the CDR3 is 14 residues. The CDR3 bases are TGTGCCAGCAGCTTGGGACAGAGTCGCGGGGAGCTGTTTTTT. Translation: CASSLGQSRGELFF. Full variable domain (missing parts from reference TRBV7-9 and TRBJ2-2): DTGVSQNPRHKITKRGQNVTFRCDPISEHNRLYWYRQTLGQGPEFLTYFQNEAQLEKSRLLSDRFSAERPKGSFSTLEIQRTEQGDSAMYLCASSLGQSRGELFFGEGSRLTVL.

The chain has TRBV12-3 or TRBV12-4 and TRBJ2-7, with a tentative D call TRBD2 (6 bases). The CDR3 sequence is 12 residues long. V dropped 3 bases and J dropped 5 bases, with 8 bases sitting between them. The CDR3 DNA reads TGTGCCAGCAGTTTTGCGGGAAACGAGCAGTACTTC. It yields the protein CASSFAGNEQYF.

This chain's CDR3 is CASSRDSIPNNEQFF. The CDR3 nucleotides read TGCGCCAGCAGCCGAGACAGTATTCCAAACAATGAGCAGTTCTTC. The chain combines TRBV4-3 with TRBJ2-1, with D possibly being TRBD1 (5 bases). The germline V gene has CDR1 LGHNA and CDR2 YSLEER. This CDR3 is built from 15 residues. V was clipped by 4 bases and J by 5 bases, with 15 bases between them.

The chain has TRBV6-6 and TRBJ1-1, with D tentatively TRBD1 (6 bases). The CDR3 has 14 residues. The germline CDR1 and CDR2 sequences are MNHNY and SVGAGI (reference sequence). With 5 bases removed from V and 5 bases from J, the gap between germline ends came to 15 bases. The CDR3 spells CASSTKTGKTEAFF. The CDR3 nucleotides read TGTGCCAGCAGTACCAAAACAGGGAAGACTGAAGCTTTCTTT.

J is TRBJ2-7 and V is TRBV9; 8 bases align to TRBD2. The ends lost 1 base at V and 0 bases at J; junction bases unmatched: 6. Germline V gives CDR1 SGDLS, CDR2 YYNGEE. This CDR3 has 16 amino acids. The chain's CDR3 is CASSVLPGGNSYEQYF. The CDR3 nucleotides read TGTGCCAGCAGCGTACTACCGGGGGGGAACTCCTACGAGCAGTACTTC.

The chain recombines TRBV9 with TRBJ1-1; D is unresolved. The CDR3 runs 13 residues. The germline CDR1 and CDR2 sequences are SGDLS and YYNGEE. Trimming cost V 4 bases and J 3 bases, with 10 bases left between them. The CDR3 here is CASSSFSDTEAFF. CDR3 sequence (DNA): TGTGCCAGCAGCTCCTTTTCGGACACTGAAGCTTTCTTT.